These T cell receptor beta chains were read from a single sample in a study of shared clonotypes between healthy human individuals. Sequencing was performed with immunoSEQ multiplex PCR; in TCRdb, only in-frame clones are kept and a portion is missing. The sample contains a few hundred thousand clones, approximately 97% of which appear only once. Sample: naive CD4+ T cells sorted from blood. All receptors come from a woman aged 25 to 39 in good health. Each CDR3 is given with its conserved first and last residue. The D gene is left open where the match is weak. Some rows have no size entry. The others give once, few or many, or a class for an expanded clone.

abundance: NA; d_gene: TRBD1; v_gene: TRBV10-3; j_gene: TRBJ2-7; CDR3nt: TGTGCCATCAGCGAGGGACAGTACTCCTACGAGCAGTACTTC; CDR3aa: CAISEGQYSYEQYF
abundance: NA; d_gene: TRBD1; v_gene: TRBV28; j_gene: TRBJ1-5; CDR3nt: TGTGCCAGCAGTTTTTCCGGGGACAGGAATCAGCCCCAGCATTTT; CDR3aa: CASSFSGDRNQPQHF
abundance: NA; d_gene: NA; v_gene: TRBV28; j_gene: TRBJ2-2; CDR3nt: TGTGCCAGCGGGACTCGGGACCCCGGGGAGCTGTTTTTT; CDR3aa: CASGTRDPGELFF
abundance: NA; d_gene: NA; v_gene: TRBV7-9; j_gene: TRBJ2-7; CDR3nt: TGTGCCAGCAGCTCGGCGGGGATGCTTAGCTACGAGCAGTACTTC; CDR3aa: CASSSAGMLSYEQYF
abundance: NA; d_gene: TRBD1; v_gene: TRBV4-1; j_gene: TRBJ1-2; CDR3nt: TGCGCCAGCAGCCGGGACAGCCTTAACTATGGCTACACCTTC; CDR3aa: CASSRDSLNYGYTF
abundance: NA; d_gene: NA; v_gene: TRBV29-1; j_gene: TRBJ2-7; CDR3nt: TGCAGCGTTGAACGGTTTTCCGAGCAGTACTTC; CDR3aa: CSVERFSEQYF
abundance: once; d_gene: NA; v_gene: TRBV18; j_gene: TRBJ1-1; CDR3nt: TGTGCCAGCTCACCATCGGGATACACTGAAGCTTTCTTT; CDR3aa: CASSPSGYTEAFF
abundance: NA; d_gene: NA; v_gene: TRBV7-9; j_gene: TRBJ1-4; CDR3nt: TGTGCCAGCAGCTTAGTGGGTGGAGAAAAACTGTTTTTT; CDR3aa: CASSLVGGEKLFF
abundance: NA; d_gene: TRBD1; v_gene: TRBV18; j_gene: TRBJ2-5; CDR3nt: TGTGCCAGCTCACCGCAACAGGGGAACCAAGAGACCCAGTACTTC; CDR3aa: CASSPQQGNQETQYF
abundance: NA; d_gene: TRBD2; v_gene: TRBV28; j_gene: TRBJ2-1; CDR3nt: TGTGCCGGGGGGAGGACTAGCCCCAGGGAGCAGTTCTTC; CDR3aa: CAGGRTSPREQFF